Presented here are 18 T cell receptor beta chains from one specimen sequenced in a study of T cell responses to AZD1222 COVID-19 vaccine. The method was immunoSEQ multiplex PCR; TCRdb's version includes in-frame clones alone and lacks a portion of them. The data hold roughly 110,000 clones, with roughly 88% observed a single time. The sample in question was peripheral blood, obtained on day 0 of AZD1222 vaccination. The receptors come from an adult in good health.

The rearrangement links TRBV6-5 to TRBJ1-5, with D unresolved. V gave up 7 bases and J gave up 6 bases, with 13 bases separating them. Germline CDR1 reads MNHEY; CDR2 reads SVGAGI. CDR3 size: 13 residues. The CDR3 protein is CASTISRGQPQHF. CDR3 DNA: TGTGCCAGCACCATATCAAGAGGTCAGCCCCAGCATTTT.

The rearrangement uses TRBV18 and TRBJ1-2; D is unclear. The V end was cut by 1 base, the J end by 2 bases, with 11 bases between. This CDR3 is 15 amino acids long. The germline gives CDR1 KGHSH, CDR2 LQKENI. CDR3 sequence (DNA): TGTGCCAGCTCACCACTCCAGCAGACAAACTATGGCTACACCTTC. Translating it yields CASSPLQQTNYGYTF.

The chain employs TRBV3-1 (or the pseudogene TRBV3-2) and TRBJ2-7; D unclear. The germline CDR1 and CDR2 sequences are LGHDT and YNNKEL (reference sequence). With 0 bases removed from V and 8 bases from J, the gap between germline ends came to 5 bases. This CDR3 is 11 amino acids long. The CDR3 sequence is CASSQETKQYF. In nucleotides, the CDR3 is TGTGCCAGCAGCCAAGAAACAAAGCAGTACTTC.

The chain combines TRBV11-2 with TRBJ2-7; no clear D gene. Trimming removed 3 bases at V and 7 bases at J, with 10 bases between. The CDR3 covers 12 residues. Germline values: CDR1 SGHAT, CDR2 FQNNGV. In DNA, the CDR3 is TGTGCCAGCAGCTTCTCAGATGGGGAGCAGTACTTC. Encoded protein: CASSFSDGEQYF. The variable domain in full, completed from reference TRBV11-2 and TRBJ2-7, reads EAGVAQSPRYKIIEKRQSVAFWCNPISGHATLYWYQQILGQGPKLLIQFQNNGVVDDSQLPKDRFSAERLKGVDSTLKIQPAKLEDSAVYLCASSFSDGEQYFGPGTRLTVT.

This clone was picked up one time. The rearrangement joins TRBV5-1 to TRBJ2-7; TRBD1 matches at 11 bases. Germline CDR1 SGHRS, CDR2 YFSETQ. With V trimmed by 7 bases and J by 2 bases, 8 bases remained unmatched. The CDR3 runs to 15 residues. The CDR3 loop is CASHTPGQGAYEQYF. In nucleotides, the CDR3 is TGCGCCAGCCATACTCCGGGACAGGGGGCCTACGAGCAGTACTTC.

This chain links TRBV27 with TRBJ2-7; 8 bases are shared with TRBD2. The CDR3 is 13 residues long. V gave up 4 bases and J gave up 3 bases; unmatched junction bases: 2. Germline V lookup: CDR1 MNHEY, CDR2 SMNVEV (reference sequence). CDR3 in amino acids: CASSSTSGYEQYF. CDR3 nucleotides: TGTGCCAGCAGTTCCACTAGCGGCTACGAGCAGTACTTC.

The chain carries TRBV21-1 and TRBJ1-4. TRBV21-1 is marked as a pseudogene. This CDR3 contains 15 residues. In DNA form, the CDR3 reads TGTGCCAGCAGTCCCCGGGATTACGACAATGAAAAACTGTTTTTT. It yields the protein CASSPRDYDNEKLFF.

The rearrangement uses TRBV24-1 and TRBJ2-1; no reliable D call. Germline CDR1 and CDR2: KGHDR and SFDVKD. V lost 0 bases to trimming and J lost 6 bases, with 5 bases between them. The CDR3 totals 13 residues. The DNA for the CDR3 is TGTGCCACCAGTGATTTGGGAACCAATGAGCAGTTCTTC. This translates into CATSDLGTNEQFF.

The CDR3, as DNA: TGTGCCAGCAGCTGGGGTGACAACTCTGGGGCCAACGTCCTGACTTTC. Translating it yields CASSWGDNSGANVLTF. This chain joins TRBV7-3 and TRBJ2-6; no firm D call. The CDR3 is 16 amino acids. V dropped 4 bases and J dropped 0 bases, with 10 bases sitting between them. CDR1 SGHTA and CDR2 FQGTGA come from the germline V gene.

CDR3 nucleotides: TGCGCCAGCAGCAGTGAGGGGCCCTCCTACGAGCAGTACTTC. It is translated as CASSSEGPSYEQYF. The chain combines TRBV5-1 with TRBJ2-7; D is possibly TRBD1 or TRBD2 (5 bases each). The CDR3 spans 14 residues. The V and J ends lost 4 bases and 0 bases respectively, with 11 bases between them. Germline V gene data show CDR1 as SGHRS and CDR2 as YFSETQ.

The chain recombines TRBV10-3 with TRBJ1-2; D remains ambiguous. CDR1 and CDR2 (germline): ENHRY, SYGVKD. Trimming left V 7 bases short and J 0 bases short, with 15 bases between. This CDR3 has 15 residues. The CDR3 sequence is CAITEPGVTNYGYTF. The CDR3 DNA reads TGTGCCATCACCGAACCCGGGGTCACTAACTATGGCTACACCTTC.

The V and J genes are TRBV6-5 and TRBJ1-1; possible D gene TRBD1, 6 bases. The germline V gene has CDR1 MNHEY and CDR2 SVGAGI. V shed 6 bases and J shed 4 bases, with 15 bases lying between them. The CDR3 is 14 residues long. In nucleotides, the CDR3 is TGTGCCAGCAGGGAGCAGGGGTTCGGCACTGAAGCTTTCTTT. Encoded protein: CASREQGFGTEAFF.

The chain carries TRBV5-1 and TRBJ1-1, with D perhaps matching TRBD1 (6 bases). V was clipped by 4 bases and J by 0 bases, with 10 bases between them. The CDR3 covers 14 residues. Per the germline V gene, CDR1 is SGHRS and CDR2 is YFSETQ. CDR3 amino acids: CASSETGLNTEAFF. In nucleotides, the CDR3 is TGCGCCAGCAGCGAGACAGGATTGAACACTGAAGCTTTCTTT.

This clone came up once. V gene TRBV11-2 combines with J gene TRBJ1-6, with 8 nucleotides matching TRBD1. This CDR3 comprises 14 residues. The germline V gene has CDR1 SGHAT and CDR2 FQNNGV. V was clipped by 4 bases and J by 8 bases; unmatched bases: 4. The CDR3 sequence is CASSWTGTDSPLHF. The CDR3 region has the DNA TGTGCCAGCAGCTGGACAGGGACGGATTCACCCCTCCACTTT.

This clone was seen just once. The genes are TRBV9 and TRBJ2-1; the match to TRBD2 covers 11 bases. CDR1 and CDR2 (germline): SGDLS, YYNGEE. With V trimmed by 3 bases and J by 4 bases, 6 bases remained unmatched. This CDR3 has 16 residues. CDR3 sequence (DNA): TGTGCCAGCAGCGCTTGGGGGACTAGCGGTTACAATGAGCAGTTCTTC. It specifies CASSAWGTSGYNEQFF.

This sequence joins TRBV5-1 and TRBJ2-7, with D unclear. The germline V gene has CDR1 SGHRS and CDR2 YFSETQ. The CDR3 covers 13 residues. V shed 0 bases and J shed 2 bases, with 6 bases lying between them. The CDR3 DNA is TGCGCCAGCAGCTTGGCGGCAGCCTACGAGCAGTACTTC. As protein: CASSLAAAYEQYF.

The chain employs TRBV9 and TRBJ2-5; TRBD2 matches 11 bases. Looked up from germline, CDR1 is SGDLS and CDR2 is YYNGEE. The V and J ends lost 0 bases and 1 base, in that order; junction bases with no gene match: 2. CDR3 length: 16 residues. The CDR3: CASSVVAGGRQETQYF. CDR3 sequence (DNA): TGTGCCAGCAGCGTAGTAGCGGGAGGGCGCCAAGAGACCCAGTACTTC.

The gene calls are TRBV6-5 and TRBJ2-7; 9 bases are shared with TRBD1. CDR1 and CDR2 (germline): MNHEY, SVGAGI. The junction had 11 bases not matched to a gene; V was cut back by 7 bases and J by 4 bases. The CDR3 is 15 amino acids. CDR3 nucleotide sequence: TGTGCCAGCAATCCCTCTGGGACAGGGAGTTACGAGCAGTACTTC. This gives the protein CASNPSGTGSYEQYF.